This entry lists 16 T cell receptor beta chains sequenced from one sample in a study of blood T cells in healthy people across ages. Alongside a J-beta primer mix, a sample-barcoded 5' primer served in a second PCR lasting about 7 to 11 cycles. TCRdb itself ran the 5' RACE reads through MiXCR, one entry per CDR3 protein. This table has hundreds of thousands of distinct CDR3 sequences, 40% to 65% appearing once. Source material: blood. The receptor set was obtained from an elderly woman in good health.

This clonotype was found many times. The rearrangement joins TRBV7-6 to TRBJ2-7; possibly TRBD1 or TRBD2 for D (5 bases each). Germline lookup yields CDR1 SGHVS and CDR2 FNYEAQ. The V end was cut by 4 bases, the J end by 3 bases, with 13 bases between. The length of the CDR3 is 14 residues. This CDR3 reads CASSYPWDLYEQYF. For the CDR3, the DNA is TGTGCCAGCAGCTACCCATGGGACCTCTACGAGCAGTACTTC.

The gene calls are TRBV7-2 and TRBJ2-1, with D unclear. The CDR3 totals 13 residues. Trimming took 3 bases from V and 7 from J, leaving 10 bases between them. The germline CDR1 and CDR2 sequences are SGHTA and FQGNSA. This CDR3 is CASSFLEQNEQFF. The CDR3 nucleotides read TGTGCCAGCAGCTTCCTAGAACAGAATGAGCAGTTCTTC. Using reference TRBV7-2 and TRBJ2-1 for the parts outside the CDR3, the full variable domain is GAGVSQSPSNKVTEKGKDVELRCDPISGHTALYWYRQSLGQGLEFLIYFQGNSAPDKSGLPSDRFSAERTGGSVSTLTIQRTQQEDSAVYLCASSFLEQNEQFFGPGTRLTVL.

The chain joins TRBV7-9 to TRBJ2-3; tentatively, D is TRBD1 (6 bases). The CDR3 spans 12 residues. Trimming cost V 10 bases and J 4 bases, with 12 bases left between them. Germline V lookup: CDR1 SEHNR, CDR2 FQNEAQ (reference sequence). CDR3: CATQQGSDTQYF. The DNA of the CDR3 is TGTGCCACCCAACAGGGATCAGATACGCAGTATTTT.

Comment on this clonotype: The junction and the germline gene differ at one end; a read error may be behind it. The chain combines TRBV2 with TRBJ2-1; D remains unclear. CDR3 length equals 13 residues. From germline, CDR1 is SNHLY and CDR2 FYNNEI. The CDR3 region is CAGSTEAYNEQFF. In DNA, the CDR3 is TGTGCCGGCAGTACTGAAGCCTACAATGAGCAGTTCTTC.

This clonotype has a count of ten or more. This chain links TRBV6-5 with TRBJ2-7; possible D gene TRBD2, 5 bases. The CDR3 sequence is 16 residues long. CDR1 is MNHEY, CDR2 SVGAGI, per germline. The V gene lost 0 bases and the J gene lost 0 bases, with 12 bases spanning the gap. For the CDR3, the DNA is TGTGCCAGCAGTTACTCGCAGTCTGGGAGCTCCTACGAGCAGTACTTC. It codes for CASSYSQSGSSYEQYF.

The rearrangement links TRBV5-1 to TRBJ2-5; the match to TRBD1 covers 7 bases. There are 14 residues in the CDR3. Germline values: CDR1 SGHRS, CDR2 YFSETQ. Trimming removed 2 bases from V and 5 bases from J; junction bases left unmatched: 6. The CDR3 bases are TGCGCCAGCAGCTTAACAGGGGTCGCCGAGACCCAGTACTTC. Residues: CASSLTGVAETQYF.

This clonotype was picked up one time. Germline is not matched at one junction end, which may reflect a read error. The chain is built from TRBV28 and TRBJ2-3; TRBD1 is a possible D gene (5 bases). From germline, CDR1 is MDHEN and CDR2 SYDVKM. The length of the CDR3 is 16 residues. The CDR3 sequence is CASIPPIAQGTDTQYF. The CDR3 DNA follows: TGTGCCAGCATCCCCCCTATCGCGCAGGGCACGGATACGCAGTATTTT.

Written as DNA, the CDR3 is TGTGCCAGCAGCCCGACAGGGGGATCACCTTACGAGCAGTACTTC. Its protein is CASSPTGGSPYEQYF. The V gene is TRBV11-2, the J gene TRBJ2-7; the match to TRBD1 covers 9 bases. V gave up 5 bases and J gave up 4 bases; unmatched junction bases: 9. The CDR3 runs to 15 residues. CDR1 and CDR2 (germline): SGHAT, FQNNGV.

In regard to this clonotype: This may be a read error: a much more frequent sequence differs by one nucleotide. The V call is TRBV20-1, the J call TRBJ2-5; a weak D match, TRBD2 (5 bases). The DNA end favors TRBJ2-7, so the J call may be wrong. The length of the CDR3 is 14 residues. The germline V gene encodes CDR1 DFQATT and CDR2 SNEGSKA (reference sequence). CDR3 in DNA: TGCAGTACTAGATCCCCCCCAAGTAGCTACGAGCAGTACTTC. It yields the protein CSTRSPPSSYEQYF.

This clonotype has just a few counts. This chain connects TRBV27 to TRBJ2-1; 9 bases map to TRBD2. This CDR3 comprises 14 residues. Trimming cost V 4 bases and J 6 bases; bases outside gene matches: 4. Per the germline V gene, CDR1 is MNHEY and CDR2 is SMNVEV (reference sequence). CDR3 nucleotides: TGTGCCAGCAGTTATCTAGCGGGGACCAATGAGCAGTTCTTC. Amino acid sequence: CASSYLAGTNEQFF.

Of note for this clonotype: This clone may be a read error of a much larger clone one base away. The chain links TRBV5-1 to TRBJ2-5; tentatively, D is TRBD1 or TRBD2 (5 bases each). Looked up from germline, CDR1 is SGHRS and CDR2 is YFSETQ. The CDR3 has 16 residues. V lost 0 bases and J lost 11, with 23 bases in between. CDR3 region: CASSLGTGLRYNEQYF. The CDR3 DNA reads as TGCGCCAGCAGCTTGGGTACGGGGCTCCGGTATAATGAGCAGTACTTC.

This clonotype was detected a few times. The V gene is TRBV2, the J gene TRBJ2-1; TRBD2 might be the D (5 bases). V was trimmed by 1 base and J by 0 bases, leaving 7 bases between them. CDR1 and CDR2 from the germline V gene are SNHLY and FYNNEI. This CDR3 comprises 15 residues. The CDR3 spells CASSEERSSYNEQFF. The CDR3 DNA reads as TGTGCCAGCAGTGAAGAGCGGAGCTCCTACAATGAGCAGTTCTTC.

In regard to this clonotype: This sequence may be a read error, since a much larger clone differs from it by one base. The V gene is TRBV4-2, the J gene TRBJ2-5; D is perhaps TRBD2 (6 bases). Germline V lookup: CDR1 LGHNA, CDR2 YNFKEQ. The CDR3 contains 14 residues. CDR3 sequence: CASGQDGGRETQYF. The CDR3 bases are TGTGCCAGCGGCCAAGATGGGGGGAGGGAGACCCAGTACTTC.

A note on this clonotype: A much larger clone differs from this one at a single base, so this may be a read error. The rearrangement links TRBV5-1 to TRBJ2-5; 8 positions match TRBD2. Unmatched junction bases numbered 4, after V lost 3 bases and J lost 0 bases. CDR1 and CDR2 from the germline V gene are SGHRS and YFSETQ. The CDR3 runs 15 residues. The CDR3 protein is CASSSSGQYQETQYF. CDR3 nucleotide sequence: TGCGCCAGCAGCTCTAGCGGGCAATACCAAGAGACCCAGTACTTC.

CDR3 amino acids: CASSVQRSDYEQYF. The CDR3 DNA reads as TGTGCCAGCAGTGTGCAGAGATCAGACTACGAGCAGTACTTC. The chain joins TRBV2 to TRBJ2-5; no firm D call. The J call may be wrong; the DNA end is better matched by TRBJ2-7. Germline CDR1 SNHLY, CDR2 FYNNEI. CDR3 length equals 14 residues.

The chain uses TRBV7-9 and TRBJ2-1; 14 bases match TRBD2. Gene TRBJ2-7 matches the end of the DNA better, so the J call may be wrong. CDR3 size: 18 residues. From germline, CDR1 is SEHNR and CDR2 FQNEAQ (reference sequence). CDR3 nucleotides: TGTGCCATCCGGGTAGGGACTAGCGGGAGTTTTTCCTACAATGAGCAGTACTTC. This encodes CAIRVGTSGSFSYNEQYF.